One sample yielded the 23 T cell receptor beta chains listed below, sequenced in a study of T cell responses to AZD1222 COVID-19 vaccine (dated by TCRdb to the early 2020s). This specimen's time point label, interpreted: baseline before first vaccination. Libraries were constructed by the immunoSEQ multiplex PCR assay. TCRdb re-hosts the immuneACCESS table, in-frame sequences only. Its copies lack some clones; in the studies checked, an unresolved V gene accounts for under half of them, and the cause for the rest is not known. Counted in this sample were 90,000 to 150,000 clones; nearly 90% of them appeared once. The top ten constitute about 4.5% of the sample. Sample: peripheral blood, taken on day 0 of AZD1222 vaccination. The receptors come from an adult in good health.

This clone appeared a single time. V is TRBV5-6 and J is TRBJ1-6, with D possibly being TRBD1 (6 bases). Germline loops: CDR1 SGHDT, CDR2 YYEEEE. The CDR3 contains 15 residues. The V gene lost 2 bases and the J gene lost 7 bases, with 13 bases spanning the gap. CDR3 in amino acids: CASSFLGAGNSPLHF. The CDR3 DNA reads as TGTGCCAGCAGCTTTCTGGGGGCGGGGAATTCACCCCTCCACTTT.

A single count supports this clone. The CDR3 DNA reads TGCGCCAGCAGCCAAGAGGAATGGACAGTTGGTAACTATGGCTACACCTTC. It codes for CASSQEEWTVGNYGYTF. This chain uses TRBV4-1 with TRBJ1-2, with D possibly TRBD1 on 6 matching bases. V dropped 0 bases and J dropped 1 base, with 15 bases sitting between them. The CDR3 has 17 amino acids. The germline V gene encodes CDR1 MGHRA and CDR2 YSYEKL.

V usage is TRBV27 and J usage is TRBJ2-6; D not resolved. This CDR3 spans 13 amino acids. From germline, CDR1 is MNHEY and CDR2 SMNVEV (reference sequence). V was shortened by 7 bases and J by 0 bases, with 4 bases between the two germline ends. The CDR3 DNA sequence: TGTGCCAGCAAGGGCTCTGGGGCCAACGTCCTGACTTTC. It yields the protein CASKGSGANVLTF. The variable domain in full, completed from reference TRBV27 and TRBJ2-6, reads EAQVTQNPRYLITVTGKKLTVTCSQNMNHEYMSWYRQDPGLGLRQIYYSMNVEVTDKGDVPEGYKVSRKEKRNFPLILESPSPNQTSLYFCASKGSGANVLTFGAGSRLTVL.

The count of this clone is one. The chain employs TRBV11-2 and TRBJ2-7; D gene uncertain. CDR3 length: 13 amino acids. Germline-derived CDR1 and CDR2 are SGHAT and FQNNGV. V dropped 2 bases and J dropped 2 bases, with 7 bases sitting between them. The CDR3 DNA sequence: TGTGCCAGCAGCTTAACTGAAACCTACGAGCAGTACTTC. Its protein product is CASSLTETYEQYF.

The chain combines TRBV5-5 with TRBJ2-4; 9 nucleotides line up with TRBD2. This CDR3 has 15 residues. The germline gives CDR1 SGHKS, CDR2 YYEKEE (reference sequence). With V trimmed by 0 bases and J by 8 bases, 6 bases remained unmatched. The CDR3 spells CASSLVLAGADIQYF. Here the CDR3 DNA reads TGTGCCAGCAGCTTGGTACTAGCGGGTGCAGACATTCAGTACTTC.

This clone was found a few times. The V gene is TRBV11-2, the J gene TRBJ1-1; 7 bases match TRBD1. The CDR3 consists of 11 residues. Germline values: CDR1 SGHAT, CDR2 FQNNGV. Trimming took 5 bases from V and 11 from J; bases not matched to a gene: 5. CDR3 DNA: TGTGCCAGCAGCCACGACAGGGAGGCTTTCTTT. Encoded protein: CASSHDREAFF. The full variable domain, with the rest looked up from reference TRBV11-2 and TRBJ1-1, is EAGVAQSPRYKIIEKRQSVAFWCNPISGHATLYWYQQILGQGPKLLIQFQNNGVVDDSQLPKDRFSAERLKGVDSTLKIQPAKLEDSAVYLCASSHDREAFFGQGTRLTVV.

This chain uses TRBV27 with TRBJ1-1; weak D call: TRBD1 (6 bases). Germline V gene lookup returns CDR1 MNHEY and CDR2 SMNVEV (reference sequence). The CDR3 sequence is 13 residues long. Trimming took 4 bases from V and 5 from J, leaving 11 bases between them. The CDR3 here is CASSYRDQTEAFF. In DNA form, the CDR3 reads TGTGCCAGCAGTTACAGGGATCAAACTGAAGCTTTCTTT.

The gene calls are TRBV5-1 and TRBJ2-7; 9 nucleotides line up with TRBD1. CDR3 length: 13 amino acids. V lost 4 bases and J lost 4; bases outside the gene matches: 3. Germline CDR1 and CDR2: SGHRS and YFSETQ. CDR3 DNA: TGCGCCAGCAGCCTGGACAGGGGATACGAGCAGTACTTC. This gives the protein CASSLDRGYEQYF.

This chain uses TRBV30 with TRBJ2-1; D perhaps matches TRBD2 (5 bases). With 0 bases removed from V and 3 bases from J, the gap between germline ends came to 6 bases. CDR1 GTSNPN and CDR2 SVGIG come from the germline V gene (reference sequence). The CDR3 runs to 13 residues. The CDR3 sequence: CAWSVSGYNEQFF. The CDR3 nucleotides read TGTGCCTGGAGTGTGAGCGGCTACAATGAGCAGTTCTTC.

The chain is built from TRBV24-1 and TRBJ1-5; D might be TRBD1 (5 bases). CDR3 size: 13 residues. Germline-derived CDR1 and CDR2 are KGHDR and SFDVKD. Trimming removed 9 bases from V and 11 bases from J, with 19 bases in between. The CDR3 region has the DNA TGTGCCACCTCCGAGCAGGGACGGCCGGCCCAGCATTTT. Its translation is CATSEQGRPAQHF.

This chain links TRBV23-1 with TRBJ2-5; no clear D gene. TRBV23-1 is labeled an ORF, and its function is uncertain. The V end lost 3 bases, the J end lost 5 bases, and 16 bases lay between the germline ends. CDR3 length: 15 residues. The CDR3 sequence is CASSHRHILSETQYF. CDR3 DNA sequence: TGCGCCAGCAGTCATCGACATATCTTAAGTGAGACCCAGTACTTC.

This chain joins TRBV6-5 and TRBJ1-5; 8 bases align to TRBD1. The junction had 6 bases not matched to a gene; V was cut back by 2 bases and J by 3 bases. The CDR3 runs to 16 residues. Germline CDR1 and CDR2: MNHEY and SVGAGI. The CDR3 DNA reads as TGTGCCAGCAGTTACCGTGGGACAGGCTTCAATCAGCCCCAGCATTTT. Translating it yields CASSYRGTGFNQPQHF.

V and J are TRBV6-5 and TRBJ2-7, with D possibly TRBD1 on 6 matching bases. The CDR3 is 12 residues long. From germline, CDR1 is MNHEY and CDR2 SVGAGI. The V end was cut by 6 bases, the J end by 6 bases, with 12 bases between. CDR3 sequence: CASRGGTSEQYF. CDR3 bases: TGTGCCAGCAGAGGGGGTACTAGCGAGCAGTACTTC.

This chain links TRBV10-3 with TRBJ1-4, with D possibly being TRBD1 (5 bases). The CDR3 is 14 amino acids. V lost 2 bases and J lost 5, with 9 bases in between. Germline assignment: CDR1 ENHRY and CDR2 SYGVKD. CDR3 nucleotides: TGTGCCATCAGTGAGAACGGGGCGAATGAAAAACTGTTTTTT. Translation gives CAISENGANEKLFF.

The chain has TRBV6-2 or TRBV6-3 and TRBJ2-3, with D possibly matching TRBD1 (5 bases). CDR3 length: 14 amino acids. The germline V and J ends were trimmed by 2 bases and 2 bases, with 8 bases remaining between them. Germline V CDR1 and CDR2: MNHEY, SVGEGT. CDR3 in DNA: TGTGCCAGCAGTTACCGACAGTCCACAGATACGCAGTATTTT. This translates into CASSYRQSTDTQYF.

This clone was recorded once. The rearrangement links TRBV27 to TRBJ2-3; D assignment may be TRBD1 or TRBD2 (5 bases each). The CDR3 runs to 14 residues. The V and J ends lost 4 bases and 0 bases respectively, with 8 bases between them. Germline V gene data show CDR1 as MNHEY and CDR2 as SMNVEV (reference sequence). CDR3 amino acids: CASSSRDSTDTQYF. The CDR3 DNA is TGTGCCAGCAGTTCCCGGGACAGCACAGATACGCAGTATTTT.

V gene TRBV7-6 combines with J gene TRBJ1-6; D may be TRBD1 (6 bases). The CDR3 consists of 15 residues. Germline V CDR1 and CDR2: SGHVS, FNYEAQ. Trimming stripped 0 bases from V and 7 bases from J, with 10 bases between. The CDR3 here is CASSLAPGANSPLHF. The CDR3 coding sequence is TGTGCCAGCAGCTTAGCACCGGGGGCAAATTCACCCCTCCACTTT.

The genes are TRBV9 and TRBJ1-6; D unresolved. CDR1 and CDR2 (germline): SGDLS, YYNGEE. The CDR3 extends over 13 amino acids. The ends were cut back, 3 bases at V and 5 bases at J, with 6 bases in the middle. CDR3: CASSEENNSPLHF. CDR3 sequence (DNA): TGTGCCAGCAGCGAGGAGAATAATTCACCCCTCCACTTT.

The J gene is TRBJ2-1, the V gene TRBV28; 9 bases are shared with TRBD2. The germline CDR1 and CDR2 sequences are MDHEN and SYDVKM. V shed 6 bases, J shed 8 bases, and the junction held 8 bases outside the gene matches. This CDR3 has 14 amino acids. This CDR3 is CASSEGGGDYEQFF. CDR3 DNA: TGTGCCAGCAGCGAAGGCGGGGGGGACTATGAGCAGTTCTTC.

The chain is built from TRBV2 and TRBJ2-5; D is ambiguous. Germline loops: CDR1 SNHLY, CDR2 FYNNEI. V dropped 4 bases and J dropped 1 base, with 7 bases sitting between them. The CDR3 extends over 13 amino acids. The CDR3 DNA follows: TGTGCCAGCAGTGGTTGGTTCCAAGAGACCCAGTACTTC. Its translation is CASSGWFQETQYF.

The gene calls are TRBV12-3 or TRBV12-4 and TRBJ1-1; TRBD1 might be the D (6 bases). The CDR3 runs 13 residues. Trimming pared 5 bases from V and 7 bases from J, leaving 14 bases between. The CDR3 bases are TGTGCCAGCAGTGTCCAGGGGCCCTATGAAGCTTTCTTT. Protein: CASSVQGPYEAFF.

The chain employs TRBV7-2 and TRBJ2-5, with D perhaps TRBD2 (7 bases). The CDR3 has 16 residues. V was trimmed by 0 bases and J by 5 bases, leaving 16 bases between them. CDR1 and CDR2 from the germline V gene are SGHTA and FQGNSA. The CDR3 region has the DNA TGTGCCAGCAGCTTAGCGCTGGGGGGGGGCCAGGAGACCCAGTACTTC. It encodes CASSLALGGGQETQYF.

This chain links TRBV7-9 with TRBJ2-5, with D possibly being TRBD1 (5 bases). Germline-derived CDR1 and CDR2 are SEHNR and FQNEAQ (reference sequence). Trimming took 0 bases from V and 2 from J, leaving 10 bases between them. The CDR3 extends over 15 amino acids. The chain's CDR3 is CASSLALTAQETQYF. The CDR3 coding sequence is TGTGCCAGCAGCTTAGCGTTGACAGCTCAAGAGACCCAGTACTTC.